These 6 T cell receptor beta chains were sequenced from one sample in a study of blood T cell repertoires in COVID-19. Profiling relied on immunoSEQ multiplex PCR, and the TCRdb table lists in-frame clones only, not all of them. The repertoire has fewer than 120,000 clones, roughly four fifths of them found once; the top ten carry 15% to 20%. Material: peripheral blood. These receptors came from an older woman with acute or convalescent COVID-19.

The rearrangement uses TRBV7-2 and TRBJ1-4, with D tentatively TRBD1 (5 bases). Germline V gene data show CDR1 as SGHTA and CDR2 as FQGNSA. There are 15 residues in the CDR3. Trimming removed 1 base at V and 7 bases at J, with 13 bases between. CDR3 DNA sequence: TGTGCCAGCAGCTTAGGGCCAGGGTGGGGTGAAAAACTGTTTTTT. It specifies CASSLGPGWGEKLFF.

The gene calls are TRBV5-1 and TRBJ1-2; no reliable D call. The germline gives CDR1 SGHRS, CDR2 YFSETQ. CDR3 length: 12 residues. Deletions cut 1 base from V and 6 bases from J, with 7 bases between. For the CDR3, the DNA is TGCGCCAGCAGCTTGCCAGGCGATGGCTACACCTTC. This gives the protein CASSLPGDGYTF.

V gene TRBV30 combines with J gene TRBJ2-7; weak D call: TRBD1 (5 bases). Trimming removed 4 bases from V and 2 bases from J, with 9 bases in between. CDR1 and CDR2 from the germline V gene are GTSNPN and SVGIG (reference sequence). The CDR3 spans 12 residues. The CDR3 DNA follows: TGTGCCTGGAAGGGGTATACCTACGAGCAGTACTTC. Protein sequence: CAWKGYTYEQYF.

This CDR3 reads CAWSDGTGGQLSYGYTF. The CDR3 DNA reads as TGTGCCTGGAGTGACGGGACAGGGGGCCAGTTGAGCTATGGCTACACCTTC. This chain uses TRBV30 with TRBJ1-2, with 12 bases matching TRBD1. This CDR3 is 17 amino acids long. Per the germline V gene, CDR1 is GTSNPN and CDR2 is SVGIG (reference sequence). Trimming cost V 1 base and J 4 bases; bases outside gene matches: 10.

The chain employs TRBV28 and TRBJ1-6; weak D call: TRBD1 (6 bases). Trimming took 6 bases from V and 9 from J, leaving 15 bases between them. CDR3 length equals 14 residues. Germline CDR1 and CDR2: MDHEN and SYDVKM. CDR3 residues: CASRKTGSGSPLHF. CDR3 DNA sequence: TGTGCCAGCAGGAAAACAGGGTCGGGTTCACCCCTCCACTTT.

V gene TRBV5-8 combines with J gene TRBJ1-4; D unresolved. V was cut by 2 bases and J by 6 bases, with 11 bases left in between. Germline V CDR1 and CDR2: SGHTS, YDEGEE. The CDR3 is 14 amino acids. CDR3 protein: CASSLEGGYEKLFF. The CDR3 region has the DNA TGTGCCAGCAGCTTAGAGGGAGGATATGAAAAACTGTTTTTT.